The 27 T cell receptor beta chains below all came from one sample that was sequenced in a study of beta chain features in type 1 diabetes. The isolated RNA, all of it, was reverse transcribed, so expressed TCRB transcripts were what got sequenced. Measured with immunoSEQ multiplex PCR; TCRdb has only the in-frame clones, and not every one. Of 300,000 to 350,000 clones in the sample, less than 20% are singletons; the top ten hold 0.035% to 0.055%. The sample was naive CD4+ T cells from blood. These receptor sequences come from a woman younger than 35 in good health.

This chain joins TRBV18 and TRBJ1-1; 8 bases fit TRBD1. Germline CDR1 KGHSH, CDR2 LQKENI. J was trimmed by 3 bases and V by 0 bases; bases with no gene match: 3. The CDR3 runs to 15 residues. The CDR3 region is CASSPPNRGDTEAFF. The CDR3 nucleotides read TGTGCCAGCTCACCACCGAACAGGGGGGACACTGAAGCTTTCTTT.

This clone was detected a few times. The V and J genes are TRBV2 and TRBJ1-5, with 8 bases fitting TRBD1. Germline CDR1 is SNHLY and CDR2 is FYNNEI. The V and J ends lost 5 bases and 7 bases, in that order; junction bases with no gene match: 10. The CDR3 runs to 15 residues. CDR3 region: CASSPPGQEGQPQHF. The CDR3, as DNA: TGTGCCAGCAGTCCCCCGGGACAGGAAGGACAGCCCCAGCATTTT. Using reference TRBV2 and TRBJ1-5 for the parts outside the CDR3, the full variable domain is EPEVTQTPSHQVTQMGQEVILRCVPISNHLYFYWYRQILGQKVEFLVSFYNNEISEKSEIFDDQFSVERPDGSNFTLKIRSTKLEDSAMYFCASSPPGQEGQPQHFGDGTRLSIL.

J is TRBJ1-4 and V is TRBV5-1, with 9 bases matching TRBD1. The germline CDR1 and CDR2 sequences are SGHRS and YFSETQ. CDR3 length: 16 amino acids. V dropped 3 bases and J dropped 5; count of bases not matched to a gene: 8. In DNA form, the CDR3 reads TGCGCCAGCAGCTCCCCCATCGGACAGGGGAATGAAAAACTGTTTTTT. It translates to CASSSPIGQGNEKLFF. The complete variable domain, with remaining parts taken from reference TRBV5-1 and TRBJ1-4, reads KAGVTQTPRYLIKTRGQQVTLSCSPISGHRSVSWYQQTPGQGLQFLFEYFSETQRNKGNFPGRFSGRQFSNSRSEMNVSTLELGDSALYLCASSSPIGQGNEKLFFGSGTQLSVL.

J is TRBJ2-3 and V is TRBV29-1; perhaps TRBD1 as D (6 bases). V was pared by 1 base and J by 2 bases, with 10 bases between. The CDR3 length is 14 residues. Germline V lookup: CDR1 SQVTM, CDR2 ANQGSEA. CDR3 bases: TGCAGCGTTGAAGGGGGACACCTCACAGATACGCAGTATTTT. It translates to CSVEGGHLTDTQYF.

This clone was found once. Here the CDR3 DNA reads TGCGCCAGCAGTCCGGACACGGCCTCTGATGGCTACACCTTC. Protein product: CASSPDTASDGYTF. The genes are TRBV5-1 and TRBJ1-2; a weak D match, TRBD1 (5 bases). Germline V gene data show CDR1 as SGHRS and CDR2 as YFSETQ. Trimming stripped 5 bases from V and 6 bases from J, with 17 bases between. CDR3 length: 14 residues.

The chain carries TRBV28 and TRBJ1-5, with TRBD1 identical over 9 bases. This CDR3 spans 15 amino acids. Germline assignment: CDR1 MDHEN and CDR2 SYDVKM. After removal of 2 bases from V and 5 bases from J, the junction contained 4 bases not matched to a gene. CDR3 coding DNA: TGTGCCAGCAGTTTAGGGACAGGGTCTTATCAGCCCCAGCATTTT. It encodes CASSLGTGSYQPQHF.

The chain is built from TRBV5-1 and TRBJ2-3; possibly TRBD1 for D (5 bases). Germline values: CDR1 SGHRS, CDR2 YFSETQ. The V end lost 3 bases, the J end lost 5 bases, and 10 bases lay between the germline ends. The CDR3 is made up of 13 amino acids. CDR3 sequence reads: CASSWGQLDTQYF. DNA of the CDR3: TGCGCCAGCAGCTGGGGCCAGCTAGATACGCAGTATTTT.

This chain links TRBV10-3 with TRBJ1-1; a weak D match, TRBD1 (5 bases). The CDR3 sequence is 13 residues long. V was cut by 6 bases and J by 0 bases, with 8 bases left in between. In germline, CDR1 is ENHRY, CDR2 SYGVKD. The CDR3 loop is CAIRRDLNTEAFF. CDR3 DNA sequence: TGTGCCATCAGAAGGGACTTGAACACTGAAGCTTTCTTT.

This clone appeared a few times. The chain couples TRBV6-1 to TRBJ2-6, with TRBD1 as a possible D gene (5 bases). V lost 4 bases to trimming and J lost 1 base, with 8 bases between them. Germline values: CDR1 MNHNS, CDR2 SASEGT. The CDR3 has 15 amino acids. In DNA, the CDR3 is TGTGCCAGCAGTGGTCAGGGATCTGGGGCCAACGTCCTGACTTTC. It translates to CASSGQGSGANVLTF.

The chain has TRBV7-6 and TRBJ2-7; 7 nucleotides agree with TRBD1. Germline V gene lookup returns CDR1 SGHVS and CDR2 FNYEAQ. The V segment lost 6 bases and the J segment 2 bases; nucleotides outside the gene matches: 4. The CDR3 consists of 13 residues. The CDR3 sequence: CASSTGEPYEQYF. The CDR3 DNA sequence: TGTGCCAGCAGTACAGGGGAACCCTACGAGCAGTACTTC.

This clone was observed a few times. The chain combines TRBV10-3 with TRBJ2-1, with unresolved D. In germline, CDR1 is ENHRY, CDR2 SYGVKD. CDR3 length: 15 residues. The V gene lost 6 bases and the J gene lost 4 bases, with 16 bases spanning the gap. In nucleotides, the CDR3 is TGTGCCATCAGCCGTCTAGTGTCCCTTTACAATGAGCAGTTCTTC. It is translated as CAISRLVSLYNEQFF.

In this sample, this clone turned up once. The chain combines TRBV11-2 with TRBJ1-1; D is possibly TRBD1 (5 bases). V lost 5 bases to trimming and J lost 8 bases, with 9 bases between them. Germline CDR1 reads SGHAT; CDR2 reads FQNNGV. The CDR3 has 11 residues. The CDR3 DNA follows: TGTGCCAGCAGCCTTGGGGGGGAAGCTTTCTTT. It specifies CASSLGGEAFF.

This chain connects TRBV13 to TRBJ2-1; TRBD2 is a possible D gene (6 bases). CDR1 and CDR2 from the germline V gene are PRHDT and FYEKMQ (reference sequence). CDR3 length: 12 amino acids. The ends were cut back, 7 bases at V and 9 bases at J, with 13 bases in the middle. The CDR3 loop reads CASTFRRGEQFF. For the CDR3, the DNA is TGTGCCAGCACTTTCCGGCGGGGTGAGCAGTTCTTC.

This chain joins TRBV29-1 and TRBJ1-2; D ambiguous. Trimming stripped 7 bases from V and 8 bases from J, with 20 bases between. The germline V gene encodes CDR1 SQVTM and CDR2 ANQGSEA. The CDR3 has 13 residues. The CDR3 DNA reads TGCAGCGCCATCGGGGAAAATCTCTGGGGCTACACCTTC. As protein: CSAIGENLWGYTF.

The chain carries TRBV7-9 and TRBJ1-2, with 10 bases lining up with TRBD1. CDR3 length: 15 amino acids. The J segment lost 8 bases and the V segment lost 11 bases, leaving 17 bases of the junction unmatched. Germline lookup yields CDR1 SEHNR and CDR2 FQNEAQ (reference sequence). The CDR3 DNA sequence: TGTGCCTGCCCGACAGGGGGCGGATTTGAGGGCGGCTACACCTTC. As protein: CACPTGGGFEGGYTF.

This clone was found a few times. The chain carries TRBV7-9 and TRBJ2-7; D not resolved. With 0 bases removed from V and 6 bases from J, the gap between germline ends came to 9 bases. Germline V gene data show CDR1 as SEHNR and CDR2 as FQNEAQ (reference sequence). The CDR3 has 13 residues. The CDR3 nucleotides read TGTGCCAGCAGCTTAGCGCTGAGTTCCGAGCAGTACTTC. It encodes CASSLALSSEQYF.

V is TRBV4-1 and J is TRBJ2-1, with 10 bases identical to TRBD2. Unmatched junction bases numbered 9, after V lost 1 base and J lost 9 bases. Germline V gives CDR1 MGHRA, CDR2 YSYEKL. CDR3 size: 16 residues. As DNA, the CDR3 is TGCGCCAGCAGCCAAGTTCAAGCGGGAGGGCGTAGTGAGCAGTTCTTC. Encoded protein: CASSQVQAGGRSEQFF.

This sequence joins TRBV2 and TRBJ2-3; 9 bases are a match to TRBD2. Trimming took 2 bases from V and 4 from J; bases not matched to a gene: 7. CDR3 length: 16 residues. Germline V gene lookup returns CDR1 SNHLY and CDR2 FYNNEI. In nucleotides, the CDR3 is TGTGCCAGCAGTGAAAGGGGCGGGGGGGCAGCAGATACGCAGTATTTT. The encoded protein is CASSERGGGAADTQYF. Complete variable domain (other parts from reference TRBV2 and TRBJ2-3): EPEVTQTPSHQVTQMGQEVILRCVPISNHLYFYWYRQILGQKVEFLVSFYNNEISEKSEIFDDQFSVERPDGSNFTLKIRSTKLEDSAMYFCASSERGGGAADTQYFGPGTRLTVL.

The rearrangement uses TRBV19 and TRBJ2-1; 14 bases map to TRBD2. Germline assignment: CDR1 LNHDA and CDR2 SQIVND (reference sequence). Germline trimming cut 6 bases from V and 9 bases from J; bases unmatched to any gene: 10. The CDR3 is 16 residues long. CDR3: CASSPGLAGARGEQFF. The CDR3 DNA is TGTGCCAGTAGCCCGGGACTAGCGGGAGCAAGGGGTGAGCAGTTCTTC.

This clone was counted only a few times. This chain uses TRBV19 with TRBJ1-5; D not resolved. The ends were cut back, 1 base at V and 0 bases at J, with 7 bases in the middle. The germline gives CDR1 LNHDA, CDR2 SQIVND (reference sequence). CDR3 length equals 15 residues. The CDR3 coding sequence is TGTGCCAGTAGTATAGGAACAGTTAGCAATCAGCCCCAGCATTTT. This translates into CASSIGTVSNQPQHF.

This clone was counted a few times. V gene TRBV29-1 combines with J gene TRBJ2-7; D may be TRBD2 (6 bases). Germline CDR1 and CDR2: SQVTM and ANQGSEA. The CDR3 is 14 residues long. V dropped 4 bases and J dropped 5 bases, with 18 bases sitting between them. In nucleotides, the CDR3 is TGCAGCGTTGTTTCCGGCGGGGTCCCCGACGAGCAGTACTTC. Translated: CSVVSGGVPDEQYF.

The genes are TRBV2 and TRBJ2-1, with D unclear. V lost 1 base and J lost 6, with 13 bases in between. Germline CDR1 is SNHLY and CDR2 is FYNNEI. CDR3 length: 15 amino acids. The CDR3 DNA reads TGTGCCAGCAGTGAAGAGGCTCGCCCGGGCAATGAGCAGTTCTTC. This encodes CASSEEARPGNEQFF.

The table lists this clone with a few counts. This CDR3 reads CASSPGQTFSGANVLTF. The CDR3 DNA follows: TGTGCCAGCAGCCCGGGACAGACTTTCTCTGGGGCCAACGTCCTGACTTTC. This chain joins TRBV4-2 and TRBJ2-6; 7 nucleotides agree with TRBD1. From germline, CDR1 is LGHNA and CDR2 YNFKEQ. V lost 4 bases to trimming and J lost 0 bases; unmatched junction nucleotides: 6. The CDR3 consists of 17 residues.

DNA for the CDR3: TGCGCCAGCAGCCCTCCGACCCTGGCGGACACTGAAGCTTTCTTT. Residues: CASSPPTLADTEAFF. The rearrangement uses TRBV5-1 and TRBJ1-1; D gene uncertain. Germline V gene sequence: CDR1 SGHRS, CDR2 YFSETQ. CDR3 size: 15 residues. V dropped 4 bases and J dropped 3 bases, with 16 bases sitting between them.

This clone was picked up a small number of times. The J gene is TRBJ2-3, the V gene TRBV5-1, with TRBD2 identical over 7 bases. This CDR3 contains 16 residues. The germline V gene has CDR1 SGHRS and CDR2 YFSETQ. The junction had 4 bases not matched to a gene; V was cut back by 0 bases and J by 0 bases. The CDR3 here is CASSLGGGRSTDTQYF. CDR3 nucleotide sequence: TGCGCCAGCAGCTTGGGCGGCGGGAGAAGCACAGATACGCAGTATTTT. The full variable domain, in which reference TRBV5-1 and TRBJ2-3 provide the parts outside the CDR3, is KAGVTQTPRYLIKTRGQQVTLSCSPISGHRSVSWYQQTPGQGLQFLFEYFSETQRNKGNFPGRFSGRQFSNSRSEMNVSTLELGDSALYLCASSLGGGRSTDTQYFGPGTRLTVL.

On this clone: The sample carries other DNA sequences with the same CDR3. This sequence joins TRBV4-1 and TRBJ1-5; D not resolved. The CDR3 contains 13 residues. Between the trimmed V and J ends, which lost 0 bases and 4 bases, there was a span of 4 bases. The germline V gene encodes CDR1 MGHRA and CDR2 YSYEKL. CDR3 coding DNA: TGCGCCAGCAGCCAAGACTCGAATCAGCCCCAGCATTTT. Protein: CASSQDSNQPQHF.

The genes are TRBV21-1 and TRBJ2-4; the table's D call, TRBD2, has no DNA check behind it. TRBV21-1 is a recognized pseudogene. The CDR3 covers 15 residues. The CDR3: CASTLSQTRGNIQYF. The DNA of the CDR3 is TGTGCCAGCACCCTTTCACAAACGCGCGGAAACATTCAGTACTTC.